This T cell receptor beta chain was recorded in a study of sequential checkpoint blockade in melanoma. This CDR3 spans 15 amino acids. Germline CDR1 and CDR2: MNHEY and SMNVEV (reference sequence). V lost 2 bases, J lost 4 bases, and 3 bases stayed unmatched. Clones were sequenced by immunoSEQ multiplex PCR, and TCRdb holds only the in-frame ones, with some missing. The data hold 20,000 or so clones, with just under 75% observed a single time. Documented treatment: randomized to nivolumab then ipilimumab (arm A) or the reverse (arm B). The sequencing here drew on CD8+ T cells sorted from blood (inferred from file names), taken from a patient given nivolumab and ipilimumab in sequence. This TCR came from a human donor with melanoma. The chain joins TRBV27 to TRBJ2-1, with 9 bases aligning to TRBD1. In DNA, the CDR3 is TGTGCCAGCAGTTTAGGGACAGGGCCTTACAATGAGCAGTTCTTC. Translating it yields CASSLGTGPYNEQFF.